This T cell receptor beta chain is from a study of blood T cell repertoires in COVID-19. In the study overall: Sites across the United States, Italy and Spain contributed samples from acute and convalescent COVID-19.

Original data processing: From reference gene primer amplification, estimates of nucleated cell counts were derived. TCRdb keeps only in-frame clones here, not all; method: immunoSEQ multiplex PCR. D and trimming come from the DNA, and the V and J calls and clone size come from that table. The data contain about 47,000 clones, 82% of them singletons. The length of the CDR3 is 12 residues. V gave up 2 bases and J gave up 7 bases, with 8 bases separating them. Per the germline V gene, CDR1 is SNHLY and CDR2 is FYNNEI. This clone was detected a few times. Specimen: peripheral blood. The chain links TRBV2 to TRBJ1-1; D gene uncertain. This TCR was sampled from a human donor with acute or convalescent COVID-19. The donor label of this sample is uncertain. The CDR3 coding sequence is TGTGCCAGCAGTGAACTGTCAGTTGAAGCTTTCTTT. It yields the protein CASSELSVEAFF.